These T cell receptor beta chains were read from a single sample in a study of T cells after yellow fever vaccination. One entry per CDR3 protein results from TCRdb running MiXCR on the 5' RACE reads. The sample lists around 300,000 distinct CDR3 sequences; roughly 4.3% were seen once. The material was PBMCs, obtained 5 days after the yellow fever booster vaccination. All receptors come from a man aged 18 to 30 who received the YFV17D yellow fever vaccine. The CDR3 runs from the conserved cysteine through the conserved F or W. The order of the fields is D gene, V gene, CDR3 length, J gene, clone size, CDR3 protein, CDR3 DNA. D genes are given only for firm matches. A row's size may be missing; if present it is once, few, many or a size class.

d_gene: TRBD1
v_gene: TRBV7-6
len: 17
j_gene: TRBJ1-5
abundance: few
CDR3aa: CASSPRMDREPDQPQHF
CDR3nt: TGTGCCAGCAGCCCGAGAATGGACAGGGAACCCGATCAGCCCCAGCATTTT

d_gene: TRBD1
v_gene: TRBV6-6
len: 13
j_gene: TRBJ1-2
abundance: .
CDR3aa: CASRRDSRYGYTF
CDR3nt: TGTGCCAGCAGACGGGACAGCCGCTATGGCTACACCTTC

d_gene: TRBD1
v_gene: TRBV7-2
len: 15
j_gene: TRBJ2-2
abundance: many
CDR3aa: CASSLGPGQFGELFF
CDR3nt: TGTGCCAGCAGCTTAGGGCCGGGACAGTTCGGGGAGCTGTTTTTT

d_gene: .
v_gene: TRBV6-1
len: 14
j_gene: TRBJ1-5
abundance: .
CDR3aa: CASSPGEEEQPQHF
CDR3nt: TGTGCCAGCAGTCCCGGAGAGGAAGAACAGCCCCAGCATTTT

d_gene: .
v_gene: TRBV5-4
len: 15
j_gene: TRBJ2-3
abundance: many
CDR3aa: CASSLASTHTDTQYF
CDR3nt: TGTGCCAGCAGCTTGGCGTCTACCCACACAGATACGCAGTATTTT

d_gene: TRBD2
v_gene: TRBV2
len: 15
j_gene: TRBJ2-5
abundance: .
CDR3aa: CASSGGLADQETQYF
CDR3nt: TGTGCCAGCAGTGGTGGACTAGCGGACCAAGAGACCCAGTACTTC

d_gene: .
v_gene: TRBV11-2
len: 13
j_gene: TRBJ2-2
abundance: .
CDR3aa: CASTTSYTGELFF
CDR3nt: TGTGCCAGCACCACATCCTACACCGGGGAGCTGTTTTTT

d_gene: .
v_gene: TRBV20-1
len: 15
j_gene: TRBJ2-2
abundance: .
CDR3aa: CSAQNPGRRTGELFF
CDR3nt: TGCAGTGCTCAAAATCCAGGGCGTCGCACCGGGGAGCTGTTTTTT

d_gene: TRBD2
v_gene: TRBV24-1
len: 13
j_gene: TRBJ2-3
abundance: many
CDR3aa: CATSDGGILTQYF
CDR3nt: TGTGCCACCAGTGACGGGGGGATCCTTACGCAGTATTTT

d_gene: .
v_gene: TRBV11-2
len: 13
j_gene: TRBJ2-1
abundance: many
CDR3aa: CASSLVGVDEQFF
CDR3nt: TGTGCCAGCAGCTTAGTAGGAGTAGATGAGCAGTTCTTC

d_gene: .
v_gene: TRBV5-3
len: 13
j_gene: TRBJ2-1
abundance: few
CDR3aa: CASVRGRGSEQFF
CDR3nt: TGTGCCAGCGTACGGGGCCGGGGTAGTGAGCAGTTCTTC

d_gene: .
v_gene: TRBV6-2/TRBV6-3
len: 15
j_gene: TRBJ2-5
abundance: .
CDR3aa: CASSYFGVHQETQYF
CDR3nt: TGTGCCAGCAGTTACTTCGGGGTACACCAAGAGACCCAGTACTTC

d_gene: .
v_gene: TRBV7-8
len: 16
j_gene: TRBJ1-2
abundance: .
CDR3aa: CASSLGYLGSGYGYTF
CDR3nt: TGTGCCAGCAGCTTAGGCTATCTAGGGTCCGGCTATGGCTACACCTTC

d_gene: .
v_gene: TRBV5-1
len: 15
j_gene: TRBJ2-1
abundance: many
CDR3aa: CASSISGTVFNEQFF
CDR3nt: TGCGCCAGCAGCATATCCGGGACGGTTTTCAATGAGCAGTTCTTC

d_gene: .
v_gene: TRBV20-1
len: 10
j_gene: TRBJ2-5
abundance: many
CDR3aa: CSARGDLEAF
CDR3nt: TGCAGTGCTAGAGGCGACTTAGAGGCCTTC

d_gene: .
v_gene: TRBV3-1
len: 12
j_gene: TRBJ2-5
abundance: few
CDR3aa: CASSQVPETQYF
CDR3nt: TGTGCCAGCAGCCAGGTCCCCGAGACCCAGTACTTC

d_gene: .
v_gene: TRBV6-1
len: 13
j_gene: TRBJ2-7
abundance: .
CDR3aa: CASSVQASYEQYF
CDR3nt: TGTGCCAGCAGTGTGCAGGCATCCTACGAGCAGTACTTC

d_gene: .
v_gene: TRBV7-9
len: 15
j_gene: TRBJ1-4
abundance: many
CDR3aa: CASSSRQRGGEKLFF
CDR3nt: TGTGCCAGCAGCTCTAGACAGCGGGGGGGTGAAAAACTGTTTTTT

d_gene: .
v_gene: TRBV4-2
len: 17
j_gene: TRBJ2-5
abundance: .
CDR3aa: CASSQQGGTGIQETQYF
CDR3nt: TGTGCCAGCAGCCAACAGGGGGGGACCGGCATCCAAGAGACCCAGTACTTC

d_gene: .
v_gene: TRBV18
len: 17
j_gene: TRBJ1-2
abundance: .
CDR3aa: CASSPRGQTLLNYGYTF
CDR3nt: TGTGCCAGCTCACCACGAGGACAGACCTTACTTAACTATGGCTACACCTTC

d_gene: TRBD1
v_gene: TRBV24-1
len: 14
j_gene: TRBJ1-2
abundance: many
CDR3aa: CATSPGTGVYGYTF
CDR3nt: TGTGCCACCAGCCCCGGGACAGGGGTCTATGGCTACACCTTC

d_gene: TRBD1
v_gene: TRBV10-2
len: 15
j_gene: TRBJ1-2
abundance: many
CDR3aa: CASSGRDRGGYGYTF
CDR3nt: TGCGCCAGCAGCGGCAGGGACAGGGGCGGCTATGGCTACACCTTC

d_gene: .
v_gene: TRBV7-2
len: 15
j_gene: TRBJ2-3
abundance: few
CDR3aa: CASSSSGGAKVTQYF
CDR3nt: TGTGCCAGCAGCTCGAGTGGGGGGGCCAAAGTTACGCAGTATTTT

d_gene: .
v_gene: TRBV20-1
len: 13
j_gene: TRBJ1-3
abundance: .
CDR3aa: CSARTGTGNTIYF
CDR3nt: TGCAGTGCTAGGACAGGAACAGGAAACACCATATATTTT

d_gene: .
v_gene: TRBV29-1
len: 13
j_gene: TRBJ1-2
abundance: few
CDR3aa: CSVEDSDSYGYTF
CDR3nt: TGCAGCGTTGAAGATTCGGACAGCTATGGCTACACCTTC

d_gene: .
v_gene: TRBV2
len: 12
j_gene: TRBJ2-2
abundance: many
CDR3aa: CASPGGSGELFF
CDR3nt: TGTGCCAGCCCCGGAGGGTCAGGGGAGCTGTTTTTT